This passage covers 12 T cell receptor beta chains from one sample sequenced in a study of blood T cell repertoires in COVID-19. Produced via immunoSEQ multiplex PCR; TCRdb's table is partial and in-frame only. The profile covers 150,000 to 200,000 clones, with 70% to 90% appearing a single time and roughly a fifth taken by the ten largest. Sequences were obtained from peripheral blood. The source is a man aged 55 to 70 with active or convalescent COVID-19.

This clone came up once. The J gene is TRBJ2-5, the V gene TRBV5-1; TRBD1 might be the D (6 bases). Trimming pared 5 bases from V and 5 bases from J, leaving 19 bases between. This CDR3 has 15 residues. Looked up from germline, CDR1 is SGHRS and CDR2 is YFSETQ. As DNA, the CDR3 is TGCGCCAGCAGTCCCGGTACAGGGAGTTTGGAGACCCAGTACTTC. Protein product: CASSPGTGSLETQYF.

V and J are TRBV12-3 or TRBV12-4 and TRBJ2-5; no reliable D call. The V end was cut by 3 bases, the J end by 2 bases, with 7 bases between. CDR3 size: 13 residues. In DNA, the CDR3 is TGTGCCAGCAGTTTTCTAGTTCAAGAGACCCAGTACTTC. Translating it yields CASSFLVQETQYF.

This clone was detected only a few times. The gene calls are TRBV18 and TRBJ2-7, with D maybe TRBD1 (5 bases). V was clipped by 3 bases and J by 4 bases, with 7 bases between them. Germline loops: CDR1 KGHSH, CDR2 LQKENI. The CDR3 has 12 amino acids. CDR3 nucleotide sequence: TGTGCCAGCTCACCCGACAGTTACGAGCAGTACTTC. Translation: CASSPDSYEQYF.

V is TRBV3-1 (or the pseudogene TRBV3-2) and J is TRBJ2-1, with D possibly matching TRBD1 (5 bases). Trimming left V 1 base short and J 0 bases short, with 13 bases between. The CDR3 sequence is 17 residues long. Germline CDR1 LGHDT, CDR2 YNNKEL (reference sequence). Written as DNA, the CDR3 is TGTGCCAGCAGCCAAGGCATACAGGTCAGCTCCTACAATGAGCAGTTCTTC. It is translated as CASSQGIQVSSYNEQFF.

The V call is TRBV6-2 or TRBV6-3, the J call TRBJ2-3, with D tentatively TRBD1 (5 bases). The CDR3 loop spans 13 amino acids. Between the trimmed V and J ends, which lost 6 bases and 4 bases, there was a span of 11 bases. CDR1 is MNHEY and CDR2 is SVGEGT in the germline V gene. CDR3 loop: CASSNWGPDTQYF. CDR3 nucleotide sequence: TGTGCCAGCAGCAATTGGGGCCCAGATACGCAGTATTTT.

V gene TRBV19 combines with J gene TRBJ2-5; TRBD1 matches 7 bases. Germline values: CDR1 LNHDA, CDR2 SQIVND (reference sequence). The V segment lost 6 bases and the J segment 6 bases; nucleotides outside the gene matches: 10. There are 14 residues in the CDR3. CDR3: CASSLDRWDKTQYF. CDR3 nucleotides: TGTGCCAGTAGCCTGGACAGGTGGGATAAGACCCAGTACTTC.

In this sample, this clone turned up once. A read error is likely, as this CDR3 ends without the conserved phenylalanine or tryptophan. The limits of the CDR3 on the DNA are not certain, so only TCRdb's listed CDR3 is given. The genes are TRBV7-6 and TRBJ2-7; the table's D gene call, TRBD2, was not cross checked with the DNA. Germline CDR1 is SGHVS and CDR2 is FNYEAQ. The CDR3 adds up to 11 amino acids, both ends counted. The CDR3 protein is CASSTGLAGAL.

This chain joins TRBV10-1 and TRBJ1-1; 9 bases are a match to TRBD1. With 2 bases clipped from V and 11 bases from J, the junction kept 6 bases outside the gene matches. There are 13 residues in the CDR3. Germline-derived CDR1 and CDR2 are WNHNN and SYGVQD (reference sequence). The CDR3 reads CASSETRDRAAFF. The DNA of the CDR3 is TGCGCCAGCAGTGAGACCCGGGACAGGGCCGCTTTCTTT.

The chain joins TRBV30 to TRBJ1-6; no definite D call. Germline CDR1 and CDR2: GTSNPN and SVGIG (reference sequence). V lost 0 bases, J lost 5 bases, and 8 bases lay in between. This CDR3 spans 14 amino acids. The CDR3 DNA follows: TGTGCCTGGAGTGTAAGCGGGGATAATTCACCCCTCCACTTT. Its protein product is CAWSVSGDNSPLHF.

The V call is TRBV5-1, the J call TRBJ2-5; D perhaps matches TRBD2 (6 bases). CDR3 length equals 15 residues. V was pared by 4 bases and J by 5 bases, with 18 bases between. Germline V gene lookup returns CDR1 SGHRS and CDR2 YFSETQ. CDR3 loop: CASSPRGGVSETQYF. The CDR3 DNA is TGCGCCAGCAGCCCCCGAGGCGGGGTTAGCGAGACCCAGTACTTC.

The DNA for the CDR3 is TGTGCCAGCTCCCGCCCCGGCGGAACTGAAGCTTTCTTT. Residues: CASSRPGGTEAFF. The chain employs TRBV18 and TRBJ1-1; D is undetermined. CDR1 and CDR2 from the germline V gene are KGHSH and LQKENI. Trimming took 6 bases from V and 5 from J, leaving 13 bases between them. The CDR3 has 13 amino acids.

This clone was observed a single time. V gene TRBV5-1 combines with J gene TRBJ2-7, with 7 bases identical to TRBD1. The CDR3 extends over 15 amino acids. The germline V gene encodes CDR1 SGHRS and CDR2 YFSETQ. Trimming took 0 bases from V and 2 from J; bases not matched to a gene: 5. The CDR3: CASSLAGTATYEQYF. The DNA for the CDR3 is TGCGCCAGCAGCTTGGCCGGGACAGCGACCTACGAGCAGTACTTC. Filled out from reference TRBV5-1 and TRBJ2-7, the complete variable domain reads KAGVTQTPRYLIKTRGQQVTLSCSPISGHRSVSWYQQTPGQGLQFLFEYFSETQRNKGNFPGRFSGRQFSNSRSEMNVSTLELGDSALYLCASSLAGTATYEQYFGPGTRLTVT.